The 27 T cell receptor beta chains below come from one sample, sequenced in a study of T cell repertoires in cytomegalovirus infection. Their antigen targets remain unknown. TCRdb reprocessed the reads via MiXCR and lists one record per CDR3 protein. Altogether a few hundred thousand distinct CDR3 sequences are present, 40% being singletons, with the ten largest covering roughly 50%. The starting material was cultured PBMCs, obtained from culture after CMV antigen stimulation. These receptors all come from a human donor in good health (CMV status not recorded). Some clones in this sample may be carry-over from other donors' samples.

Remarks on this clonotype: This sequence may be a read error, since a much larger clone differs from it by one base. This rearrangement joins TRBV7-9 to TRBJ1-2, with D unresolved. The CDR3 contains 12 residues. Deletions cut 2 bases from V and 3 bases from J, with 4 bases between. Germline lookup yields CDR1 SEHNR and CDR2 FQNEAQ (reference sequence). CDR3 nucleotide sequence: TGTGCCAGCAGCTTACAGGACTATGGCTACACCTTC. Its protein product is CASSLQDYGYTF.

The rearrangement uses TRBV2 and TRBJ2-5; the D is unclear. CDR1 and CDR2 (germline): SNHLY, FYNNEI. V was shortened by 8 bases and J by 2 bases, with 6 bases between the two germline ends. There are 11 residues in the CDR3. CDR3 sequence (DNA): TGTGCCAGCCGTACTCAAGAGACCCAGTACTTC. Protein product: CASRTQETQYF.

This clonotype was seen a few times. This chain joins TRBV7-6 and TRBJ2-3, with D possibly being TRBD2 (6 bases). CDR1 and CDR2 (germline): SGHVS, FNYEAQ. Deletions cut 1 base from V and 0 bases from J, with 11 bases between. The CDR3 is 16 amino acids. The CDR3 protein is CASSLGPAGSTDTQYF. The CDR3 DNA is TGTGCCAGCAGCTTAGGCCCAGCGGGTAGCACAGATACGCAGTATTTT.

The chain joins TRBV6-2 or TRBV6-3 to TRBJ2-4; TRBD1 or TRBD2 may be the D gene (5 bases each). Germline V CDR1 and CDR2: MNHEY, SVGEGT. The CDR3 runs to 13 residues. Between the trimmed V and J ends, which lost 5 bases and 7 bases, there was a span of 12 bases. The CDR3 region has the DNA TGTGCCAGCAGTGGGACCTTCGGGAACATTCAGTACTTC. It is translated as CASSGTFGNIQYF.

The J gene is TRBJ2-7, the V gene TRBV7-2, with D possibly matching TRBD2 (5 bases). V was shortened by 6 bases and J by 0 bases, with 12 bases between the two germline ends. Germline V lookup: CDR1 SGHTA, CDR2 FQGNSA. This CDR3 has 14 amino acids. CDR3 sequence (DNA): TGTGCCAGCAGGCCCGGGGTCAGCTCCTACGAGCAGTACTTC. The encoded protein is CASRPGVSSYEQYF.

This clonotype was seen a few times. The rearrangement uses TRBV7-6 and TRBJ2-7, with TRBD2 as a possible D gene (5 bases). Germline-derived CDR1 and CDR2 are SGHVS and FNYEAQ. The CDR3 runs to 15 residues. Trimming stripped 0 bases from V and 3 bases from J, with 12 bases between. CDR3 residues: CASSLAPSEDYEQYF. The CDR3 DNA reads TGTGCCAGCAGCTTAGCGCCCTCGGAGGACTACGAGCAGTACTTC.

V gene TRBV7-2 combines with J gene TRBJ2-2; D gene unclear. Germline V lookup: CDR1 SGHTA, CDR2 FQGNSA. V was pared by 1 base and J by 9 bases, with 3 bases between. The CDR3 loop spans 11 amino acids. The chain's CDR3 is CASSLDRELFF. CDR3 bases: TGTGCCAGCAGCTTAGATAGGGAGCTGTTTTTT.

V gene TRBV20-1 combines with J gene TRBJ1-4; D not resolved. CDR3 length equals 10 residues. The V gene's germline CDR1 is DFQATT and CDR2 SNEGSKA (reference sequence). V lost 5 bases to trimming and J lost 6 bases, with 4 bases between them. The CDR3 DNA reads TGCAGTGCTCTCGATGAAAAACTGTTTTTT. As protein: CSALDEKLFF.

This clonotype turned up a few times. The chain is built from TRBV24-1 and TRBJ2-5, with TRBD1 matching 9 bases. CDR1 is KGHDR and CDR2 is SFDVKD in the germline V gene. The CDR3 spans 16 residues. Trimming removed 0 bases from V and 5 bases from J; junction bases left unmatched: 6. CDR3 coding DNA: TGTGCCACCAGTGATTTGCTACAGGGGGCTAGGGAGACCCAGTACTTC. Translating gives CATSDLLQGARETQYF.

The chain links TRBV10-3 to TRBJ2-7; D might be TRBD2 (5 bases). The CDR3 consists of 13 residues. V dropped 7 bases and J dropped 1 base, with 11 bases sitting between them. Looked up from germline, CDR1 is ENHRY and CDR2 is SYGVKD. The CDR3 DNA is TGTGCCATCACCGAGGGCTATTCCTACGAGCAGTACTTC. Amino acid sequence: CAITEGYSYEQYF.

There are a few counts of this clonotype. The V call is TRBV29-1, the J call TRBJ2-1, with a tentative D call TRBD1 (6 bases). The length of the CDR3 is 13 residues. Trimming took 7 bases from V and 8 from J, leaving 18 bases between them. The V gene's germline CDR1 is SQVTM and CDR2 ANQGSEA. The CDR3 here is CSADNRAVDEQFF. DNA of the CDR3: TGCAGCGCGGATAACAGGGCGGTGGATGAGCAGTTCTTC.

This clonotype has more than one count but fewer than ten. At one of its ends the junction is not consistent with the germline gene, which may arise from a read error. This chain links TRBV4-1 with TRBJ1-1; weak D call: TRBD1 (6 bases). This CDR3 region has 14 residues. Germline V gives CDR1 MGHRA, CDR2 YSYEKL. CDR3 amino acids: CASSPYREDTEAFF. The CDR3 DNA follows: TGTGCCAGCAGCCCTTACAGGGAGGACACTGAAGCTTTCTTT.

In nucleotides, the CDR3 is TGCAGTGGCAGGGACAACGAAGCTTTCTTT. It encodes CSGRDNEAFF. The chain has TRBV20-1 and TRBJ1-1, with D perhaps TRBD1 (6 bases). CDR1 DFQATT and CDR2 SNEGSKA come from the germline V gene (reference sequence). Trimming took 7 bases from V and 8 from J, leaving 11 bases between them. The CDR3 extends over 10 amino acids.

V gene TRBV4-1 combines with J gene TRBJ2-6; D call uncertain. V shed 0 bases and J shed 0 bases, with 18 bases lying between them. The germline V gene has CDR1 MGHRA and CDR2 YSYEKL. The CDR3 loop spans 20 amino acids. DNA of the CDR3: TGCGCCAGCAGCCAAGAGGGTTGGTGGGGTCCTCACTCTGGGGCCAACGTCCTGACTTTC. Translating it yields CASSQEGWWGPHSGANVLTF.

The V and J genes are TRBV7-6 and TRBJ1-4; 9 bases line up with TRBD1. From germline, CDR1 is SGHVS and CDR2 FNYEAQ. The CDR3 sequence is 17 residues long. Germline trimming cut 5 bases from V and 8 bases from J; bases unmatched to any gene: 15. CDR3 sequence (DNA): TGTGCCAGCAGCCTTCAAACGCCGGGACAGGGAAAGGAAAAACTGTTTTTT. It codes for CASSLQTPGQGKEKLFF. The complete variable domain, with remaining parts taken from reference TRBV7-6 and TRBJ1-4, reads GAGVSQSPRYKVTKRGQDVALRCDPISGHVSLYWYRQALGQGPEFLTYFNYEAQQDKSGLPNDRFSAERPEGSISTLTIQRTEQRDSAMYRCASSLQTPGQGKEKLFFGSGTQLSVL.

V usage is TRBV7-8 and J usage is TRBJ1-1; 7 bases align to TRBD1. Germline CDR1 and CDR2: SGHVS and FQNEAQ. The V gene end was trimmed by 5 bases and the J gene end by 1 base; junction bases not matched to a gene: 13. CDR3 length: 17 amino acids. This CDR3 is CASSHFTGDAKNTEAFF. The CDR3 DNA reads as TGTGCCAGCAGCCACTTTACAGGGGACGCGAAGAACACTGAAGCTTTCTTT. The variable domain in full, with the rest retrieved from reference TRBV7-8 and TRBJ1-1, is GAGVSQSPRYKVAKRGQDVALRCDPISGHVSLFWYQQALGQGPEFLTYFQNEAQLDKSGLPSDRFFAERPEGSVSTLKIQRTQQEDSAVYLCASSHFTGDAKNTEAFFGQGTRLTVV.

The V gene is TRBV12-3 or TRBV12-4, the J gene TRBJ1-5, with 12 positions matching TRBD1. V trimming: 8 bases; J trimming: 0 bases; junction bases outside the gene matches: 14. CDR3 length: 19 residues. CDR3 sequence (DNA): TGTGCCAGCTCACCAGTCCCGGGACAGGGGGCTGATAGCAATCAGCCCCAGCATTTT. Protein: CASSPVPGQGADSNQPQHF.

This chain joins TRBV11-2 and TRBJ2-3; D call uncertain. The V gene lost 3 bases and the J gene lost 2 bases, with 6 bases spanning the gap. This CDR3 contains 13 residues. Germline V CDR1 and CDR2: SGHAT, FQNNGV. The DNA for the CDR3 is TGTGCCAGCAGCTTTTACAACACAGATACGCAGTATTTT. Its translation is CASSFYNTDTQYF.

The J gene is TRBJ1-1, the V gene TRBV5-6; D unclear. V was trimmed by 3 bases and J by 8 bases, leaving 17 bases between them. Germline-derived CDR1 and CDR2 are SGHDT and YYEEEE. This CDR3 region has 14 residues. CDR3 in amino acids: CASSSVGQSPEAFF. The CDR3 DNA follows: TGTGCCAGCAGCTCCGTAGGGCAGTCACCGGAAGCTTTCTTT. Full variable domain (remainder filled in from reference TRBV5-6 and TRBJ1-1): DAGVTQSPTHLIKTRGQQVTLRCSPKSGHDTVSWYQQALGQGPQFIFQYYEEEERQRGNFPDRFSGHQFPNYSSELNVNALLLGDSALYLCASSSVGQSPEAFFGQGTRLTVV.

This clonotype showed up just a few times. The genes are TRBV7-8 and TRBJ2-1; D is undetermined. V was clipped by 5 bases and J by 8 bases, with 13 bases between them. The germline CDR1 and CDR2 sequences are SGHVS and FQNEAQ. CDR3 length: 13 amino acids. Here the CDR3 DNA reads TGTGCCAGCAGCCCCCTGGCGGATGATGAGCAGTTCTTC. Encoded protein: CASSPLADDEQFF.

The chain couples TRBV6-5 to TRBJ2-7; D is unresolved. Between the trimmed V and J ends, which lost 9 bases and 2 bases, there was a span of 11 bases. Germline-derived CDR1 and CDR2 are MNHEY and SVGAGI. The CDR3 has 12 amino acids. CDR3 residues: CASRQSAYEQYF. CDR3 bases: TGTGCCAGTAGGCAATCGGCCTACGAGCAGTACTTC.

This clonotype was picked up one time. The V gene is TRBV19, the J gene TRBJ1-4; D perhaps matches TRBD1 (5 bases). Per the germline V gene, CDR1 is LNHDA and CDR2 is SQIVND (reference sequence). V lost 10 bases and J 2 bases, leaving 17 bases between the germline ends. This CDR3 is 15 amino acids long. CDR3 sequence: CATRLRRGTNEKLFF. CDR3 sequence (DNA): TGTGCCACCCGCCTTAGGCGGGGGACTAATGAAAAACTGTTTTTT. Combining the CDR3 with reference TRBV19 and TRBJ1-4 gives the whole variable domain DGGITQSPKYLFRKEGQNVTLSCEQNLNHDAMYWYRQDPGQGLRLIYYSQIVNDFQKGDIAEGYSVSREKKESFPLTVTSAQKNPTAFYLCATRLRRGTNEKLFFGSGTQLSVL.

This clonotype was observed a few times. This chain connects TRBV7-8 to TRBJ2-2; 12 bases map to TRBD2. Germline V gene lookup returns CDR1 SGHVS and CDR2 FQNEAQ. The CDR3 loop spans 15 amino acids. V was pared by 1 base and J by 8 bases, with 2 bases of the junction left unmatched. Here the CDR3 reads CASSLGTSGAGELFF. CDR3 bases: TGTGCCAGCAGCTTAGGGACTAGCGGGGCGGGGGAGCTGTTTTTT. The entire variable domain, with the rest obtained from reference TRBV7-8 and TRBJ2-2, is as follows: GAGVSQSPRYKVAKRGQDVALRCDPISGHVSLFWYQQALGQGPEFLTYFQNEAQLDKSGLPSDRFFAERPEGSVSTLKIQRTQQEDSAVYLCASSLGTSGAGELFFGEGSRLTVL.

The chain has TRBV7-2 and TRBJ2-5; D uncertain. The CDR3 loop spans 14 amino acids. The germline V and J ends were trimmed by 6 bases and 5 bases, with 16 bases remaining between them. Germline assignment: CDR1 SGHTA and CDR2 FQGNSA. CDR3 sequence (DNA): TGTGCCAGCAGATTCCAGTGGCAACGGGAGACCCAGTACTTC. Its translation: CASRFQWQRETQYF.

This chain uses TRBV20-1 with TRBJ2-3; D gene uncertain. CDR1 is DFQATT and CDR2 is SNEGSKA in the germline V gene (reference sequence). The CDR3 is made up of 12 amino acids. Trimming removed 6 bases at V and 6 bases at J, with 13 bases between. CDR3 protein: CSAPEGRDTQYF. The CDR3 DNA follows: TGCAGTGCCCCGGAAGGGCGCGATACGCAGTATTTT.

This rearrangement joins TRBV11-1 to TRBJ2-7; D is uncertain. The CDR3 length is 14 residues. V was pared by 5 bases and J by 3 bases, with 14 bases between. CDR1 and CDR2 from the germline V gene are SGHAT and FQDESV (reference sequence). CDR3 region: CASSPVSNGYEQYF. The CDR3 DNA reads TGTGCCAGCAGCCCCGTGTCCAACGGCTACGAGCAGTACTTC.

V gene TRBV7-2 combines with J gene TRBJ2-5; D perhaps matches TRBD2 (5 bases). The CDR3 runs 13 residues. V lost 2 bases and J 4 bases, leaving 8 bases between the germline ends. Germline V gives CDR1 SGHTA, CDR2 FQGNSA. The CDR3 sequence is CASSLRAGETQYF. In DNA form, the CDR3 reads TGTGCCAGCAGCTTACGGGCGGGAGAGACCCAGTACTTC. Based on the CDR3 plus reference TRBV7-2 and TRBJ2-5, the full variable domain is GAGVSQSPSNKVTEKGKDVELRCDPISGHTALYWYRQSLGQGLEFLIYFQGNSAPDKSGLPSDRFSAERTGGSVSTLTIQRTQQEDSAVYLCASSLRAGETQYFGPGTRLLVL.